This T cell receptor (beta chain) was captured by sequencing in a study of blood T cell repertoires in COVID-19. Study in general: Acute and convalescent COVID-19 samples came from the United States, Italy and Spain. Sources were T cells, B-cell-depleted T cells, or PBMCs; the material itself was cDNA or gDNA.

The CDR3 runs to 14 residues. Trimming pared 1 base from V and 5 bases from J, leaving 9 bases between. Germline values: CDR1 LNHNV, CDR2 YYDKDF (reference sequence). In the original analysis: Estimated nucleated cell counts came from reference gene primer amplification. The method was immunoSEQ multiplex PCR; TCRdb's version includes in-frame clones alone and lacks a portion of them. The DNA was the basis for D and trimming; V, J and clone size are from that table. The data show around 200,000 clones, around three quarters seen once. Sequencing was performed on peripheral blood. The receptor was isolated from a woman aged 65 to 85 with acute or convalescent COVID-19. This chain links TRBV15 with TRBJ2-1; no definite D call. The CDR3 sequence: CATSRGLADNEQFF. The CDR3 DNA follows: TGTGCCACCAGCAGAGGGCTTGCGGACAATGAGCAGTTCTTC. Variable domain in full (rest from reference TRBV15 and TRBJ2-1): DAMVIQNPRYQVTQFGKPVTLSCSQTLNHNVMYWYQQKSSQAPKLLFHYYDKDFNNEADTPDNFQSRRPNTSFCFLDIRSPGLGDTAMYLCATSRGLADNEQFFGPGTRLTVL.